This T cell receptor (beta chain) was identified during a study of blood T cell repertoires in COVID-19. Germline CDR1 MNHEY, CDR2 SMNVEV (reference sequence). The CDR3 consists of 16 residues. V shed 5 bases, J shed 8 bases, and the junction held 17 bases outside the gene matches. The repertoire was sequenced with immunoSEQ multiplex PCR; TCRdb's copy has only in-frame clones and lacks some. The sample records 180,000 or so clones, approximately 88% being singletons. Those who participated ranged in age from about 18 to 89 years and resided in roughly 26 US areas. Specimen: PBMCs or T cells enriched from blood (not recorded which). This rearrangement joins TRBV27 to TRBJ1-1; 7 positions agree with TRBD1. The TCR sequence derives from a woman between 55 and 75 years old who had recovered from COVID-19. In nucleotides, the CDR3 is TGTGCCAGCAGTCCAAGAGGGGGACAGCAACTCCCGGAAGCTTTCTTT. This sequence encodes CASSPRGGQQLPEAFF.